This T cell receptor beta chain appears in the sequencing data of a study of cytomegalovirus exposure and HLA in healthy donors. General study points: A missense DCLRE1C variant was associated with V- and J-gene trimming of TCR beta chains in a later analysis, and an independent cohort replicated the association. Upon later analysis, HLA-associated TCR beta chains proved more clonally expanded than other, equally common chains. Presence/absence comparisons presumed near-even sequencing depth among donors. Most subjects' HLA-A and HLA-B alleles were reportedly predicted from TCR beta sequences.

Worth noting for this clone: Its target is unknown.

CDR3 size: 13 residues. V lost 3 bases and J 0 bases, leaving 6 bases between the germline ends. In germline, CDR1 is SQVTM, CDR2 ANQGSEA. PCR involved 60 Vbeta and 13 Jbeta primers. Sequencing was performed with immunoSEQ multiplex PCR; in TCRdb, only in-frame clones are kept and a portion is missing. This table holds under 200,000 clones, just over 75% found once. The receptor comes from a woman in her 30s in good health and CMV-seropositive. Sequenced: PBMCs. The chain employs TRBV29-1 and TRBJ2-1; D call uncertain. The CDR3 DNA sequence: TGCAGCGTTGACAGTATCTCCTACAATGAGCAGTTCTTC. Translating it yields CSVDSISYNEQFF.